This T cell receptor (beta chain) comes out of a study of identical twins. MiXCR, applied by TCRdb to the 5' RACE reads, yields one record per CDR3 protein. The sample gives 1.5 million to 2 million distinct CDR3 sequences, around 33% of which show up once; approximately 0.29% is in the top ten. The sample holds a few counts of this clonotype. The CDR3 sequence is 18 residues long. V shed 5 bases and J shed 3 bases, with 24 bases lying between them. Germline V gene lookup returns CDR1 MNHEY and CDR2 SMNVEV (reference sequence). The TCR was taken from a newborn girl in good health. The sequenced sample was cord blood. The chain uses TRBV27 and TRBJ2-3, with D tentatively TRBD2 (5 bases). The CDR3 loop reads CASSAFPPGVGRTDTQYF. The CDR3 DNA reads TGTGCCAGCAGTGCCTTTCCCCCGGGCGTTGGGAGAACAGATACGCAGTATTTT.